This is a list of T cell receptor beta chains from one sample in a study of tumor-infiltrating lymphocytes in localized non-small cell lung cancer. TCRdb keeps only in-frame clones here, not all; method: immunoSEQ multiplex PCR. The repertoire holds 15,000 to 20,000 clones, with 55% to 80% as singletons. Sequencing was carried out using lung tumor tissue. Receptor source: a human donor with non-small cell lung cancer. Each CDR3 is given with its conserved first and last residue. D genes are given only for firm matches. Clone sizes are given selectively: once, few, many, or a class where the clone is expanded.

TRBJ2-5 | NA | TRBV5-1 | NA | CASSALGGPETQYF | TGCGCCAGCAGCGCCCTAGGGGGACCAGAGACCCAGTACTTC
TRBJ2-7 | TRBD1 | TRBV28 | NA | CASIGRGQGFYEQYF | TGTGCCAGCATCGGACGGGGACAGGGGTTCTACGAGCAGTACTTC
TRBJ2-5 | NA | TRBV5-1 | NA | CASSLDWGVSRGEETQYF | TGCGCCAGCAGCTTAGATTGGGGTGTCAGCCGGGGCGAAGAGACCCAGTACTTC
TRBJ1-3 | NA | TRBV6-1 | NA | CASSEALLGSSGNTIYF | TGTGCCAGCAGTGAAGCGCTTCTTGGGTCCTCTGGAAACACCATATATTTT
TRBJ1-2 | NA | TRBV19 | NA | CASSQTGIPGLYYGYTF | TGTGCCAGTAGTCAGACCGGAATACCGGGACTTTACTATGGCTACACCTTC
TRBJ1-1 | NA | TRBV5-1 | NA | CASSLNRNTEAFF | TGCGCCAGCAGCTTAAACAGGAACACTGAAGCTTTCTTT
TRBJ2-5 | NA | TRBV7-9 | NA | CASSLGGVGETQYF | TGTGCCAGCAGCTTAGGGGGGGTTGGGGAGACCCAGTACTTC
TRBJ2-7 | TRBD1 | TRBV5-4 | NA | CASRSGTGSYEQYF | TGTGCCAGCAGGTCCGGGACAGGGTCCTACGAGCAGTACTTC
TRBJ1-3 | TRBD1 | TRBV6-1 | NA | CASAPTGDYGNTIYF | TGTGCCAGCGCTCCTACAGGGGACTACGGAAACACCATATATTTT
TRBJ2-5 | TRBD2 | TRBV28 | NA | CASRASGETQYF | TGTGCCAGCAGGGCTAGCGGGGAGACCCAGTACTTC
TRBJ2-1 | TRBD1 | TRBV5-8 | NA | CAGTTGQGKWGEQFF | TGTGCCGGGACGACGGGACAGGGAAAATGGGGTGAGCAGTTCTTC
TRBJ2-5 | NA | TRBV7-6 | NA | CASSLVSGAKTQYF | TGTGCCAGCAGCTTAGTTTCAGGGGCGAAGACCCAGTACTTC
TRBJ1-5 | TRBD1 | TRBV6-7 | NA | CASSYSSSRDRSNSNQPQHF | TGTGCCAGCAGTTACTCGTCGAGTCGGGACAGATCTAATAGCAATCAGCCCCAGCATTTT
TRBJ2-1 | NA | TRBV13 | few | CASSLTHTYNEQFF | TGTGCCAGCAGCCTGACACACACTTACAATGAGCAGTTCTTC
TRBJ2-5 | NA | TRBV5-1 | NA | CASSLGGQETQYF | TGCGCCAGCAGCTTGGGGGGCCAAGAGACCCAGTACTTC
TRBJ2-5 | NA | TRBV5-4 | NA | CASGRTGPQETQYF | TGTGCCAGCGGAAGGACGGGGCCCCAAGAGACCCAGTACTTC
TRBJ2-2 | NA | TRBV28 | NA | CASSENTGELFF | TGTGCCAGCAGTGAGAACACCGGGGAGCTGTTTTTT
TRBJ2-7 | NA | TRBV28 | NA | CASSAGGAAYEQYF | TGTGCCAGCAGTGCCGGCGGGGCCGCCTACGAGCAGTACTTC
TRBJ2-5 | TRBD2 | TRBV5-1 | NA | CASSWVGLAGEETQYF | TGCGCCAGCAGCTGGGTAGGACTAGCGGGAGAAGAGACCCAGTACTTC
TRBJ2-6 | TRBD2 | TRBV4-1 | once | CASSQDWGEGISGANVLTF | TGCGCCAGCAGCCAAGACTGGGGGGAGGGAATCAGTGGGGCCAACGTCCTGACTTTC
TRBJ1-2 | TRBD1 | TRBV6-5 | NA | CASSRQGGGVHGYTF | TGTGCCAGCAGTCGACAGGGAGGAGGAGTCCATGGCTACACCTTC
TRBJ1-2 | NA | TRBV28 | few | CASSPNRVDGYTF | TGTGCCAGCAGTCCAAACAGGGTTGATGGCTACACCTTC
TRBJ1-6 | NA | TRBV6-5 | NA | CASSPTLGEGPLHF | TGTGCCAGCAGTCCGACCCTAGGCGAAGGACCCCTCCACTTT
TRBJ1-2 | NA | TRBV6-1 | NA | CASKIQGNYGYTF | TGTGCCAGCAAAATACAGGGTAACTATGGCTACACCTTC
TRBJ2-7 | NA | TRBV28 | NA | CASRTSATYEQYF | TGTGCCAGCAGGACGTCGGCTACCTACGAGCAGTACTTC
TRBJ1-5 | NA | TRBV2 | few | CASKPESSNQPQHF | TGTGCCAGCAAGCCCGAGAGTAGCAATCAGCCCCAGCATTTT
TRBJ2-7 | NA | TRBV18 | few | CASSLGWPGASYEQYF | TGTGCCAGCTCACTCGGTTGGCCGGGGGCCTCCTACGAGCAGTACTTC
TRBJ2-3 | TRBD2 | TRBV7-9 | once | CASSLMGSSGADTQYF | TGTGCCAGCAGCCTCATGGGCTCTAGCGGGGCAGATACGCAGTATTTT
TRBJ2-5 | TRBD2 | TRBV10-1 | few | CASSPGIIAGLQETQYF | TGCGCCAGCAGTCCCGGGATAATAGCGGGTCTCCAAGAGACCCAGTACTTC
TRBJ2-2 | NA | TRBV6-4 | NA | CASRKDGGTGELFF | TGTGCCAGCAGGAAGGATGGGGGCACCGGGGAGCTGTTTTTT
TRBJ2-1 | TRBD2 | TRBV6-6 | NA | CAAGGGDSYNEQFF | TGTGCCGCCGGGGGGGGCGACTCCTACAATGAGCAGTTCTTC
TRBJ2-5 | NA | TRBV6-1 | NA | CASSVSEDYLETQYF | TGTGCCAGCAGTGTTTCCGAGGACTACCTAGAAACCCAGTACTTC
TRBJ1-1 | TRBD1 | TRBV6-6 | NA | CASSPRGTANTEAFF | TGTGCCAGCAGCCCTCGAGGGACAGCGAACACTGAAGCTTTCTTT
TRBJ2-6 | TRBD1 | TRBV30 | NA | CAWEQGLGANVLTF | TGTGCCTGGGAACAGGGGTTGGGGGCCAACGTCCTGACTTTC
TRBJ2-5 | NA | TRBV6-5 | few | CASSYSSGWGETQYF | TGTGCCAGCAGTTACTCCTCGGGGTGGGGGGAGACCCAGTACTTC
TRBJ1-1 | NA | TRBV2 | NA | CASSKQVIAFF | TGTGCCAGCAGTAAGCAGGTAATAGCTTTCTTT
TRBJ1-2 | NA | TRBV2 | NA | CASTDTLAAKYGYTF | TGTGCCAGCACCGACACCCTGGCAGCGAAGTATGGCTACACCTTC
TRBJ2-3 | NA | TRBV5-4 | NA | CASSPKGGTSTDTQYF | TGTGCCAGCAGCCCTAAGGGGGGCACTAGCACAGATACGCAGTATTTT
TRBJ2-5 | NA | TRBV7-8 | NA | CASSGGTGGLETQYF | TGTGCCAGCAGCGGGGGGACTGGGGGATTGGAGACCCAGTACTTC
TRBJ2-3 | NA | TRBV11-1 | few | CASSLDQTDTQYF | TGTGCCAGCAGCTTAGACCAGACAGATACGCAGTATTTT
TRBJ2-5 | TRBD1 | TRBV30 | NA | CAWRYRGAETQYF | TGTGCCTGGAGGTACAGGGGGGCAGAGACCCAGTACTTC
TRBJ2-7 | NA | TRBV18 | few | CASSGGAGVTYEQYF | TGTGCCAGCTCGGGGGGCGCAGGGGTAACATACGAGCAGTACTTC
TRBJ1-5 | TRBD1 | TRBV4-1 | NA | CASSHHRGEGNQPQHF | TGCGCCAGCAGCCACCACAGGGGCGAAGGCAATCAGCCCCAGCATTTT
TRBJ2-1 | TRBD1 | TRBV10-3 | NA | CAISLGQGAGNEQFF | TGTGCCATCAGTCTGGGACAGGGGGCGGGTAATGAGCAGTTCTTC
TRBJ1-1 | NA | TRBV28 | NA | CASRSIPNTEAFF | TGTGCCAGCAGAAGTATCCCGAACACTGAAGCTTTCTTT
TRBJ1-2 | NA | TRBV25-1 | NA | CASKLQDAYGYTF | TGTGCCAGCAAATTACAGGACGCCTATGGCTACACCTTC
TRBJ1-1 | NA | TRBV5-1 | NA | CASSIGGMNTEAFF | TGCGCCAGCAGCATTGGTGGCATGAACACTGAAGCTTTCTTT
TRBJ2-3 | TRBD1 | TRBV7-2 | NA | CASSSTGSTDTQYF | TGTGCCAGCAGCTCGACAGGGTCTACAGATACGCAGTATTTT
TRBJ1-3 | NA | TRBV7-3 | NA | CASSLVGSGNTIYF | TGTGCCAGCAGCTTGGTAGGGTCTGGAAACACCATATATTTT
TRBJ2-7 | TRBD2 | TRBV9 | once | CASSVGSGTSGRMGEQYF | TGTGCCAGCAGCGTAGGCTCCGGGACTAGCGGGAGGATGGGCGAGCAGTACTTC
TRBJ1-4 | NA | TRBV4-1 | NA | CASSQEPQGGGKLFF | TGCGCCAGCAGCCAAGAACCACAGGGCGGGGGAAAACTGTTTTTT
TRBJ2-2 | NA | TRBV18 | NA | CASSHPSANTGELFF | TGTGCCAGCTCACACCCGAGCGCGAACACCGGGGAGCTGTTTTTT
TRBJ1-5 | NA | TRBV28 | NA | CASRLGTPNQPQHF | TGTGCCAGCCGCCTCGGGACACCTAATCAGCCCCAGCATTTT
TRBJ1-6 | TRBD1 | TRBV30 | NA | CAWSKGAGSPLHF | TGTGCCTGGAGTAAGGGGGCAGGTTCACCCCTCCACTTT
TRBJ2-7 | NA | TRBV30 | NA | CACGAGIYEQYF | TGTGCCTGCGGTGCGGGGATCTACGAGCAGTACTTC